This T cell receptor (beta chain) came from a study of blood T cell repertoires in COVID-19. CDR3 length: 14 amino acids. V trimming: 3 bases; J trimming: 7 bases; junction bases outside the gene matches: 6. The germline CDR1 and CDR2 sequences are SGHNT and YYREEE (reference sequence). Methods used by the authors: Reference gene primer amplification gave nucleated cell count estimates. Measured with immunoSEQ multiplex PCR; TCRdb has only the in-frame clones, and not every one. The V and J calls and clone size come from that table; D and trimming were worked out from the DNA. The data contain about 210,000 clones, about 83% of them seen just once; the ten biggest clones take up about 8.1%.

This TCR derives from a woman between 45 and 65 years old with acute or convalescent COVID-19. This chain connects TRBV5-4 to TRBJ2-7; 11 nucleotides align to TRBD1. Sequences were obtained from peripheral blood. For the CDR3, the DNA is TGTGCCAGCAGCTGGGGACAGGGGGTATTTGAGCAGTACTTC. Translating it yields CASSWGQGVFEQYF. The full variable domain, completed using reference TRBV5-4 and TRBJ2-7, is ETGVTQSPTHLIKTRGQQVTLRCSSQSGHNTVSWYQQALGQGPQFIFQYYREEENGRGNFPPRFSGLQFPNYSSELNVNALELDDSALYLCASSWGQGVFEQYFGPGTRLTVT.